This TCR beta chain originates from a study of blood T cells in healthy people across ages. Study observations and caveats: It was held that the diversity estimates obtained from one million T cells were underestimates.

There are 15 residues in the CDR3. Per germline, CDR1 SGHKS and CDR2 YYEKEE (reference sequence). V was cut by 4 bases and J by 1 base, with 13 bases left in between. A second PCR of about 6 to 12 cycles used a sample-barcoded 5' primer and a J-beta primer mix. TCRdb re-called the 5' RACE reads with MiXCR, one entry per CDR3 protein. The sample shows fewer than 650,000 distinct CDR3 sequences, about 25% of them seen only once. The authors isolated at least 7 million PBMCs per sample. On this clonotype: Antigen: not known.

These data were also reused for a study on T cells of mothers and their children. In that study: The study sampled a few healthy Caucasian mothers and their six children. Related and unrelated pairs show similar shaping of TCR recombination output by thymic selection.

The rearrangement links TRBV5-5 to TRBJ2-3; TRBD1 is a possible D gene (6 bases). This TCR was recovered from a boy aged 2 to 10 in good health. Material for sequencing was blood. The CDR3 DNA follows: TGTGCCAGCAGCCTATGGGACACCCGCACAGATACGCAGTATTTT. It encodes CASSLWDTRTDTQYF.